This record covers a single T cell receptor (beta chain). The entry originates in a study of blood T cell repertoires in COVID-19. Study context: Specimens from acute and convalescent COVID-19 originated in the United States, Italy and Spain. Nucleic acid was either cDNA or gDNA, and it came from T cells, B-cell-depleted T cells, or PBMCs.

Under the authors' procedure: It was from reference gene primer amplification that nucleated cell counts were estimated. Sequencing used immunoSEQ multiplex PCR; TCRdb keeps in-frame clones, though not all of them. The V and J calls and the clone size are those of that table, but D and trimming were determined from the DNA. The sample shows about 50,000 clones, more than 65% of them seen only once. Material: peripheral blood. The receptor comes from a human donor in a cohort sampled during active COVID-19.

The CDR3 region is CASSPGTGGADTQYF. The CDR3 region has the DNA TGTGCCAGCTCACCCGGGACAGGGGGCGCAGATACGCAGTATTTT. The chain joins TRBV18 to TRBJ2-3; 12 bases are a match to TRBD1. Germline CDR1 reads KGHSH; CDR2 reads LQKENI. The length of the CDR3 is 15 residues. After removal of 3 bases from V and 4 bases from J, the junction contained 2 bases not matched to a gene.